The clone carrying this T cell receptor beta chain has at least ten counts. Its antigen is currently unknown. The germline CDR1 and CDR2 sequences are SGDLS and YYNGEE. This CDR3 contains 15 residues. Trimming pared 0 bases from V and 0 bases from J, leaving 9 bases between. Preparing the TCRbeta library involved the use of unique molecular identifiers. In TCRdb, the PCR reads were re-called with MiXCR into one record per CDR3 protein. Altogether around 440,000 distinct CDR3 sequences are present, roughly a tenth being singletons, with the ten largest covering approximately 2%. This record comes from a study of T-cell reconstitution after alpha-beta-depleted transplantation in children. General observations from the study: Hyperexpanded clones declined; after one year, newly produced T cells mostly supplied diversity. Surviving recipient cells, namely T cells and thymic progenitors, were the source of high day-60 TCRbeta diversity in some patients. Approximately two months post-transplant, alpha-beta T cells reportedly originated from several hundred expanded graft clones.

Sequencing was performed on PBMCs, taken before TCRalphabeta/CD19-depleted stem cell transplant. The rearrangement links TRBV9 to TRBJ1-2; D uncertain. The sequence was collected from a child aged 2 to 15 with inherited bone marrow failure, due to receive a stem cell transplant. The CDR3 loop reads CASSVAGSANYGYTF. The CDR3, as DNA: TGTGCCAGCAGCGTAGCTGGGAGCGCTAACTATGGCTACACCTTC.